These 22 T cell receptor beta chains originate from one sample sequenced in a study of CD8+ T cells in alopecia areata. cDNA reverse transcribed from extracted RNA served as the sequencing template. Here immunoSEQ multiplex PCR was the method, and the copy in TCRdb shows in-frame clones only, minus some. The sample yields approximately 63,000 clones, 50% to 75% seen once. Sequences were derived from CD8+ T cells sorted from blood, sampled at week 0. Receptor source: a human donor with alopecia areata.

The rearrangement uses TRBV6-5 and TRBJ2-3, with 9 positions matching TRBD2. CDR1 MNHEY and CDR2 SVGAGI come from the germline V gene. The CDR3 is 15 amino acids. Trimming cost V 6 bases and J 5 bases; bases outside gene matches: 9. The CDR3 sequence: CASRRLAGGIDTQYF. In DNA form, the CDR3 reads TGTGCCAGCAGACGACTGGCGGGAGGGATAGATACGCAGTATTTT.

This clone rates as medium-sized. This sequence joins TRBV5-4 and TRBJ2-7; tentatively, D is TRBD2 (5 bases). Germline lookup yields CDR1 SGHNT and CDR2 YYREEE (reference sequence). The V and J ends lost 4 bases and 0 bases respectively, with 17 bases between them. CDR3 length equals 16 residues. The CDR3 region is CASSGGSWQSSYEQYF. As DNA, the CDR3 is TGTGCCAGCAGCGGAGGTTCCTGGCAGAGCTCCTACGAGCAGTACTTC.

The chain carries TRBV5-1 and TRBJ2-4; a possible D gene is TRBD1 (6 bases). The V end was cut by 6 bases, the J end by 0 bases, with 10 bases between. CDR3 length: 14 residues. The V gene's germline CDR1 is SGHRS and CDR2 YFSETQ. The CDR3 protein is CASMDSEAKNIQYF. CDR3 DNA: TGCGCCAGCATGGACAGCGAAGCCAAAAACATTCAGTACTTC.

This clone has more than one count but fewer than ten. V gene TRBV29-1 combines with J gene TRBJ2-5; 7 bases agree with TRBD1. There are 16 residues in the CDR3. CDR1 and CDR2 (germline): SQVTM, ANQGSEA. After removal of 0 bases from V and 3 bases from J, the junction contained 10 bases not matched to a gene. The CDR3: CSVEDLGQRGEETQYF. CDR3 nucleotide sequence: TGCAGCGTTGAAGATCTGGGACAGCGAGGGGAAGAGACCCAGTACTTC.

This sequence joins TRBV7-2 and TRBJ2-7; TRBD1 agrees at 8 bases. V was pared by 3 bases and J by 1 base, with 5 bases of the junction left unmatched. CDR3 length equals 15 residues. In germline, CDR1 is SGHTA, CDR2 FQGNSA. CDR3 residues: CASSFGQGASYEQYF. CDR3 DNA sequence: TGTGCCAGCAGCTTCGGTCAGGGGGCGTCCTACGAGCAGTACTTC.

This chain connects TRBV5-1 to TRBJ1-1; no clear D gene. The CDR3 sequence is 12 residues long. The germline V and J ends were trimmed by 0 bases and 3 bases, with 3 bases remaining between them. CDR1 is SGHRS and CDR2 is YFSETQ in the germline V gene. CDR3 coding DNA: TGCGCCAGCAGCTTGGGGGACACTGAAGCTTTCTTT. This codes for CASSLGDTEAFF.

A few counts support this clone. The chain recombines TRBV6-4 with TRBJ2-3; 12 bases fit TRBD2. The germline gives CDR1 MRHNA, CDR2 SNTAGT. This CDR3 is built from 15 residues. The ends lost 6 bases at V and 4 bases at J; junction bases unmatched: 5. The CDR3 DNA reads as TGTGCCAGCAGCGCTAGCGGGGGGGCCTCAGATACGCAGTATTTT. As protein: CASSASGGASDTQYF.

This clone has a handful of counts. This chain uses TRBV29-1 with TRBJ2-3, with 8 bases that match TRBD2. This CDR3 has 14 amino acids. V lost 3 bases to trimming and J lost 4 bases; unmatched junction nucleotides: 6. Germline V lookup: CDR1 SQVTM, CDR2 ANQGSEA. The DNA for the CDR3 is TGCAGCGTTGAGATAGCGGGGAGGGCAGATACGCAGTATTTT. Protein product: CSVEIAGRADTQYF.

The rearrangement uses TRBV7-8 and TRBJ2-7; 8 nucleotides match TRBD2. The trim removed 5 bases at V and 0 bases at J, leaving 9 bases unmatched. The CDR3 consists of 16 residues. CDR1 SGHVS and CDR2 FQNEAQ come from the germline V gene. DNA for the CDR3: TGTGCCAGCAGCGCTTTGGGCGGGAGGAGCTCCTACGAGCAGTACTTC. Amino acid sequence: CASSALGGRSSYEQYF.

This chain uses TRBV14 with TRBJ2-5, with TRBD2 matching 10 bases. Trimming at V came to 0 bases and at J to 5 bases, leaving 12 bases not matched to a gene. Germline V gene data show CDR1 as SGHDN and CDR2 as FVKESK. The CDR3 loop spans 18 amino acids. CDR3 sequence (DNA): TGTGCCAGCAGCCAAGATTCGCGGCTAGCGGGGGAGTGGGAGACCCAGTACTTC. It is translated as CASSQDSRLAGEWETQYF.

The chain recombines TRBV27 with TRBJ2-5; D is perhaps TRBD1 or TRBD2 (6 bases each). Trimming left V 5 bases short and J 5 bases short, with 18 bases between. CDR1 and CDR2 (germline): MNHEY, SMNVEV (reference sequence). The CDR3 extends over 15 amino acids. CDR3 sequence: CASSPHGGAGETQYF. CDR3 sequence (DNA): TGTGCCAGCAGTCCCCATGGGGGCGCGGGGGAGACCCAGTACTTC.

The chain links TRBV7-9 to TRBJ2-3; possible D gene TRBD2, 6 bases. With 4 bases removed from V and 0 bases from J, the gap between germline ends came to 14 bases. The CDR3 extends over 16 amino acids. Germline V gene lookup returns CDR1 SEHNR and CDR2 FQNEAQ (reference sequence). The CDR3 DNA reads as TGTGCCAGCAGCTCACGGCTAGCGCAAAGCACAGATACGCAGTATTTT. This codes for CASSSRLAQSTDTQYF.

The gene calls are TRBV7-9 and TRBJ1-1; maybe TRBD1 (6 bases). Germline CDR1 is SEHNR and CDR2 is FQNEAQ (reference sequence). V gave up 4 bases and J gave up 1 base, with 13 bases separating them. The CDR3 runs 15 residues. The CDR3 protein is CASSSNRERNTEAFF. The CDR3 bases are TGTGCCAGCAGCTCCAACAGGGAGAGGAACACTGAAGCTTTCTTT.

The gene calls are TRBV27 and TRBJ1-5, with TRBD1 as a possible D gene (6 bases). CDR3 length equals 13 residues. V lost 6 bases and J 3 bases, leaving 9 bases between the germline ends. Looked up from germline, CDR1 is MNHEY and CDR2 is SMNVEV (reference sequence). CDR3 loop: CASSRGLNQPQHF. The CDR3 DNA is TGTGCCAGCAGCCGGGGGCTCAATCAGCCCCAGCATTTT.

This clone came up a few times. J is TRBJ2-3 and V is TRBV5-1; 10 positions match TRBD2. This CDR3 spans 15 amino acids. Trimming at V came to 1 base and at J to 4 bases, leaving 3 bases not matched to a gene. CDR1 is SGHRS, CDR2 YFSETQ, per germline. The CDR3 nucleotides are TGCGCCAGCAGCTTGTCCAGCGGGAGGGCAGATACGCAGTATTTT. The encoded protein is CASSLSSGRADTQYF.

This chain joins TRBV30 and TRBJ2-5; TRBD2 is a possible D gene (6 bases). The germline V gene encodes CDR1 GTSNPN and CDR2 SVGIG (reference sequence). The germline V and J ends were trimmed by 0 bases and 5 bases, with 13 bases remaining between them. This CDR3 has 14 amino acids. The CDR3 DNA sequence: TGTGCCTGGAGTGTGGATGCGGGAACTGAGACCCAGTACTTC. Translated: CAWSVDAGTETQYF. The entire variable domain, with the rest obtained from reference TRBV30 and TRBJ2-5, is as follows: SQTIHQWPATLVQPVGSPLSLECTVEGTSNPNLYWYRQAAGRGLQLLFYSVGIGQISSEVPQNLSASRPQDRQFILSSKKLLLSDSGFYLCAWSVDAGTETQYFGPGTRLLVL.

The V gene is TRBV27, the J gene TRBJ2-3; no clear D. Germline loops: CDR1 MNHEY, CDR2 SMNVEV (reference sequence). Trimming removed 10 bases from V and 1 base from J, with 9 bases in between. This CDR3 has 12 residues. The CDR3 reads CATVGGTDTQYF. The CDR3 DNA is TGTGCCACAGTAGGAGGCACAGATACGCAGTATTTT.

The J gene is TRBJ2-7, the V gene TRBV30; 8 bases match TRBD2. The length of the CDR3 is 13 residues. J lost 0 bases, V lost 5 bases, and 3 bases had no gene match. Per the germline V gene, CDR1 is GTSNPN and CDR2 is SVGIG (reference sequence). Here the CDR3 reads CAWRGGSSYEQYF. In DNA form, the CDR3 reads TGTGCCTGGCGGGGGGGCAGCTCCTACGAGCAGTACTTC.

V gene TRBV9 combines with J gene TRBJ1-2, with D perhaps TRBD1 (6 bases). CDR1 is SGDLS and CDR2 is YYNGEE in the germline V gene. Trimming took 3 bases from V and 3 from J, leaving 9 bases between them. The length of the CDR3 is 13 residues. This CDR3 is CASSGDTDYGYTF. CDR3 nucleotide sequence: TGTGCCAGCAGCGGGGACACGGACTATGGCTACACCTTC.

The J gene is TRBJ2-7, the V gene TRBV27, with 12 bases identical to TRBD2. There are 13 residues in the CDR3. CDR1 is MNHEY and CDR2 is SMNVEV in the germline V gene (reference sequence). Trimming took 10 bases from V and 6 from J; bases not matched to a gene: 7. CDR3: CATQTSGSIEQYF. The CDR3 nucleotides read TGTGCCACCCAGACTAGCGGGAGCATCGAGCAGTACTTC.

The chain uses TRBV29-1 and TRBJ2-3, with 9 bases matching TRBD1. The ends lost 3 bases at V and 3 bases at J; junction bases unmatched: 10. This CDR3 contains 16 residues. Per the germline V gene, CDR1 is SQVTM and CDR2 is ANQGSEA. The CDR3 DNA follows: TGCAGCGTTGAGGTTCCGACAGGGGGTGTAACAGATACGCAGTATTTT. Translation gives CSVEVPTGGVTDTQYF.

The chain joins TRBV9 to TRBJ1-1; D is possibly TRBD1 (5 bases). The CDR3 is made up of 15 amino acids. Trimming pared 4 bases from V and 3 bases from J, leaving 16 bases between. Germline V lookup: CDR1 SGDLS, CDR2 YYNGEE. CDR3 region: CASSSRTSGDTEAFF. Written as DNA, the CDR3 is TGTGCCAGCAGCTCTCGGACCTCGGGGGACACTGAAGCTTTCTTT.